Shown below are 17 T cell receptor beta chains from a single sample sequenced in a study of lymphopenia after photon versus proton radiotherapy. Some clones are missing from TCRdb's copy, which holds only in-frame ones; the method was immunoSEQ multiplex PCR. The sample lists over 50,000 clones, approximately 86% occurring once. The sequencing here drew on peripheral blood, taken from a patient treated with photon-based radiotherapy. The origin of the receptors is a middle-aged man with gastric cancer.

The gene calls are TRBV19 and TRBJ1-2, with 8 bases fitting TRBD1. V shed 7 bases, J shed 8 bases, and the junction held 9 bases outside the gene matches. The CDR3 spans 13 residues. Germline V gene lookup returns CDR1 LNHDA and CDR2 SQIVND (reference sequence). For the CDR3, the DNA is TGTGCCAGTAATTCGAGGACAGGGAACGGCTACACCTTC. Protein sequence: CASNSRTGNGYTF.

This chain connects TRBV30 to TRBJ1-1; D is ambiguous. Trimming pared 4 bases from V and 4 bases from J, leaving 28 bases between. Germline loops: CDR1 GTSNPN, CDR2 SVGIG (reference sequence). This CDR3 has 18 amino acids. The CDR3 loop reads CAWNRAVGPGFLSTEAFF. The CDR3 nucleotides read TGTGCCTGGAACCGGGCCGTAGGCCCCGGATTCCTGAGCACTGAAGCTTTCTTT.

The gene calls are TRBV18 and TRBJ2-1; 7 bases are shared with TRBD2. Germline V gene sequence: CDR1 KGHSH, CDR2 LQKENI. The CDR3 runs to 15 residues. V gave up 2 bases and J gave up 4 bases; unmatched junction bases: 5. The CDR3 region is CASSPGGEPYNEQFF. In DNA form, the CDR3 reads TGTGCCAGCTCACCAGGGGGGGAGCCATACAATGAGCAGTTCTTC.

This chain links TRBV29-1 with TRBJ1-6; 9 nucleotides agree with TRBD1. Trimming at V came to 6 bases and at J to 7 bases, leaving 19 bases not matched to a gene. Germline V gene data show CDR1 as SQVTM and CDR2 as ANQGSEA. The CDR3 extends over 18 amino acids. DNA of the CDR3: TGCAGCGTACCCGACCGGGACAGGGAAAGGGTTGGAAATTCACCCCTCCACTTT. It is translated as CSVPDRDRERVGNSPLHF.

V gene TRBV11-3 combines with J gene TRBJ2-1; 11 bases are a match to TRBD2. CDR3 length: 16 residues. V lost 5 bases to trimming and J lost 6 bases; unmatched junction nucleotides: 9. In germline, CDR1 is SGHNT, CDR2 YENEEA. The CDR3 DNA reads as TGTGCCAGCAGCGACCCTAGCGGGGGGCCGGGCAATGAGCAGTTCTTC. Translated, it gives CASSDPSGGPGNEQFF.

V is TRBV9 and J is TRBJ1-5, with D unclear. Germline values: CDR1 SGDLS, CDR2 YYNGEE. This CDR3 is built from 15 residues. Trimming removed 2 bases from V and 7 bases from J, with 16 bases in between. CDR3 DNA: TGTGCCAGCAGCGTCGACCCGGGGTCGGGCCAGCCCCAGCATTTT. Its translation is CASSVDPGSGQPQHF.

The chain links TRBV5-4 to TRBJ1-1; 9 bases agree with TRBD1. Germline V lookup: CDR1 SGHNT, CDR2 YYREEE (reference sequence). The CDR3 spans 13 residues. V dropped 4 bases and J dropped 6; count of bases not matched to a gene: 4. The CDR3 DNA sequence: TGTGCCAGCAGCGGGACAGGGTCCCCTGAAGCTTTCTTT. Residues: CASSGTGSPEAFF. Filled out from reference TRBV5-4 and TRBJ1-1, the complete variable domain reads ETGVTQSPTHLIKTRGQQVTLRCSSQSGHNTVSWYQQALGQGPQFIFQYYREEENGRGNFPPRFSGLQFPNYSSELNVNALELDDSALYLCASSGTGSPEAFFGQGTRLTVV.

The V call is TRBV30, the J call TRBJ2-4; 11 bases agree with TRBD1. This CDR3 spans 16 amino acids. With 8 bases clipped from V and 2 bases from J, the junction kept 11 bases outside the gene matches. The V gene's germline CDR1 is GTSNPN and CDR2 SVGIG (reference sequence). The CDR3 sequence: CAGDRGSVRSKNIQYF. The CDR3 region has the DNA TGTGCCGGGGACAGGGGGTCAGTCAGGTCCAAAAACATTCAGTACTTC. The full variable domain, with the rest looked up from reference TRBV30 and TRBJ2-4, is SQTIHQWPATLVQPVGSPLSLECTVEGTSNPNLYWYRQAAGRGLQLLFYSVGIGQISSEVPQNLSASRPQDRQFILSSKKLLLSDSGFYLCAGDRGSVRSKNIQYFGAGTRLSVL.

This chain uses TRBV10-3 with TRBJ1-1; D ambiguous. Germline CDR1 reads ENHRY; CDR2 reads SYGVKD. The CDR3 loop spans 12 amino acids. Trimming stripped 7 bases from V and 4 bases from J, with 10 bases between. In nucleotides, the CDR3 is TGTGCCATCAAGGACCCTGGCACTGAAGCTTTCTTT. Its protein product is CAIKDPGTEAFF.

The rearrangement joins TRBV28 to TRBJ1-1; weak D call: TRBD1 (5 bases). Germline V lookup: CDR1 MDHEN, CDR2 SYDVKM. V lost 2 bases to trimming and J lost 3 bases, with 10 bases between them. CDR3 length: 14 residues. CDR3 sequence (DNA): TGTGCCAGCAGTTTAGCAGGGAGGGACACTGAAGCTTTCTTT. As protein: CASSLAGRDTEAFF.

CDR3 sequence: CASSLGLAGARETQYF. The CDR3 DNA reads as TGTGCCAGCAGCTTAGGGCTAGCGGGGGCCCGGGAGACCCAGTACTTC. V usage is TRBV7-7 and J usage is TRBJ2-5, with 10 positions matching TRBD2. V dropped 1 base and J dropped 5; count of bases not matched to a gene: 7. The CDR3 is 16 amino acids. Per the germline V gene, CDR1 is SSHAT and CDR2 is FNYEAQ (reference sequence). The variable domain in full, completed from reference TRBV7-7 and TRBJ2-5, reads GAGVSQSPRYKVTKRGQDVTLRCDPISSHATLYWYQQALGQGPEFLTYFNYEAQPDKSGLPSDRFSAERPEGSISTLTIQRTEQRDSAMYRCASSLGLAGARETQYFGPGTRLLVL.

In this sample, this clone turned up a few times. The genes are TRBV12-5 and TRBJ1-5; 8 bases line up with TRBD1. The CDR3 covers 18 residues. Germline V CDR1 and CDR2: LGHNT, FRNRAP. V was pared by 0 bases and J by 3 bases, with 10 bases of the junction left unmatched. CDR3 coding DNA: TGTGCTAGTGGTTTGGTCAATACACAGGGGGATCCCAATCAGCCCCAGCATTTT. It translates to CASGLVNTQGDPNQPQHF.

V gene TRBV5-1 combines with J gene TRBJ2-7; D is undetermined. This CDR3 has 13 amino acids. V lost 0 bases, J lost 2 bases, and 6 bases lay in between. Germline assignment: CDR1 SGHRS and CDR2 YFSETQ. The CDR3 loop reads CASSLGRTYEQYF. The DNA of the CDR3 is TGCGCCAGCAGCTTGGGCAGAACCTACGAGCAGTACTTC.

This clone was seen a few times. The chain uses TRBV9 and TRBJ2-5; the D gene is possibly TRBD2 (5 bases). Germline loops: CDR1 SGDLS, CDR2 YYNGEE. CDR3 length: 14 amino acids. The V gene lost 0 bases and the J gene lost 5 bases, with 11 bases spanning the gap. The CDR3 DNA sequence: TGTGCCAGCAGCGTAGTTGGAGGCACGGAGACCCAGTACTTC. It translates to CASSVVGGTETQYF.

CDR3 nucleotides: TGTGCCAGCAGCGTAGGGGGGTCAGACACTGAAGCTTTCTTT. Protein product: CASSVGGSDTEAFF. The chain combines TRBV9 with TRBJ1-1; TRBD1 might be the D (5 bases). The germline V gene has CDR1 SGDLS and CDR2 YYNGEE. V was clipped by 0 bases and J by 3 bases, with 9 bases between them. The CDR3 contains 14 residues.

CDR3 protein: CASSARQATGELFF. The CDR3 DNA reads TGCGCCAGCAGCGCCCGACAGGCCACCGGGGAGCTGTTTTTT. V is TRBV4-1 and J is TRBJ2-2, with a weak D call TRBD1 (6 bases). CDR1 and CDR2 from the germline V gene are MGHRA and YSYEKL. V was cut by 5 bases and J by 4 bases, with 11 bases left in between. The length of the CDR3 is 14 residues.

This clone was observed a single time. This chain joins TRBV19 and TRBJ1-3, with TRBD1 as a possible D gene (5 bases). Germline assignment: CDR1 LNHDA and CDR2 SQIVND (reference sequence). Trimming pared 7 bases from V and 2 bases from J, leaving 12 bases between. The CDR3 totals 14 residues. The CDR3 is CASNPGGPGNTIYF. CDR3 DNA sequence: TGTGCCAGTAATCCCGGGGGACCTGGAAACACCATATATTTT.